The clone carrying this T cell receptor beta chain was found many times. Its antigen is unidentified. Preparation of the TCRbeta library involved a method that used unique molecular identifiers. TCRdb independently ran MiXCR on the PCR reads; one entry per CDR3 protein. The sample has 150,000 to 200,000 distinct CDR3 sequences; around 10% are singletons. The sample is drawn from a study of T-cell reconstitution after alpha-beta-depleted transplantation in children. Between the trimmed V and J ends, which lost 3 bases and 2 bases, there was a span of 17 bases. The CDR3 loop spans 17 amino acids. Whole-study results and caveats: A year had passed since transplant, and T-cell counts and diversity by then came mostly from newly produced T cells. After transplant, at about two months, alpha-beta T cells were reportedly derived from several hundred expanded graft clones.

Specimen: PBMCs, collected before TCRalphabeta/CD19-depleted stem cell transplant. This receptor was obtained from a boy aged 2 to 10 with acute myeloid leukemia, due to receive a stem cell transplant. The rearrangement links TRBV12-3 or TRBV12-4 to TRBJ2-1; D is unclear. The CDR3 loop is CASSLRLWTGPYNEQFF. In DNA form, the CDR3 reads TGTGCCAGCAGTTTGAGGTTATGGACGGGCCCCTACAATGAGCAGTTCTTC.